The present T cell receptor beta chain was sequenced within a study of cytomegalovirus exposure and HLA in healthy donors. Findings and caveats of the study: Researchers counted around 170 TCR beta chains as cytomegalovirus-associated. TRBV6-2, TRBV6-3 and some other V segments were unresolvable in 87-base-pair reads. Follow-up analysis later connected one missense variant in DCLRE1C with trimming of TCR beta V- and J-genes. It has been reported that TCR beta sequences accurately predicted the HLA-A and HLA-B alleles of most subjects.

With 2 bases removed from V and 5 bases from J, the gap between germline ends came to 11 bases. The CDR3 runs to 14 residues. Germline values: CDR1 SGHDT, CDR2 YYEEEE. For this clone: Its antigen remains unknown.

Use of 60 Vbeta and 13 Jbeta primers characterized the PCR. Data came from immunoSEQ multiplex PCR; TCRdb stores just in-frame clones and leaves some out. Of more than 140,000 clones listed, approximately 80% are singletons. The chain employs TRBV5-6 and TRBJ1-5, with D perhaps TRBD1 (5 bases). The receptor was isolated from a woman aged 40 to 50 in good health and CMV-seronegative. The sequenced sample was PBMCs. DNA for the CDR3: TGTGCCAGCAGCTTAAGCCAGGGCTATCAGCCCCAGCATTTT. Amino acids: CASSLSQGYQPQHF.